This is a list of T cell receptor beta chains from one sample in a study of T cells in Graves' hyperthyroidism and ophthalmopathy. TCRdb used MiXCR to reprocess the multiplex PCR reads, holding one entry per CDR3 protein. The sample shows 400,000 or so distinct CDR3 sequences, around 15% of them seen only once. The material sequenced was blood. The receptors shown here come from a man aged 45 to 65 with Graves' ophthalmopathy. Each CDR3 is given with its conserved first and last residue. Each record gives: CDR3 length, V gene, CDR3 protein.

length: 17; V: TRBV7-9; CDR3: CASSFRVGGENTGELFF
length: 17; V: TRBV5-4; CDR3: CASSPISSGSSADTQYF
length: 15; V: TRBV2; CDR3: CASSEVGKRDTEAFF
length: 12; V: TRBV29-1; CDR3: CSADRSQETQYF
length: 16; V: TRBV15; CDR3: CATSMRLAKSTDTQYF
length: 14; V: TRBV5-6; CDR3: CASTHWGGNTEAFF
length: 14; V: TRBV6-1; CDR3: CASRPQGRNQPQHF
length: 16; V: TRBV9; CDR3: CASSVGKTSGYNEQFF
length: 16; V: TRBV4-1; CDR3: CASSQDPGRITCEQYF
length: 15; V: TRBV6-1; CDR3: CASSELWKTTDTQYF
length: 18; V: TRBV2; CDR3: CASSEVRSGIRGKYEQYF
length: 15; V: TRBV19; CDR3: CASSIAERSNTEAFF
length: 14; V: TRBV29-1; CDR3: CSVEDHSGVETQYF
length: 16; V: TRBV25-1; CDR3: CASSVSSGGNTGELFF
length: 18; V: TRBV7-2; CDR3: CASSLISSGRRVMGEQYF
length: 15; V: TRBV7-9; CDR3: CASSLEWTGLNEQFF
length: 15; V: TRBV7-9; CDR3: CASTRDRGGSYEQYF